Below, 27 T cell receptor beta chains from the same sample are listed, as sequenced in a study of shared clonotypes between healthy human individuals. Assay: immunoSEQ multiplex PCR; the TCRdb copy retains only in-frame clones and omits some. The table lists over a million clones, roughly 97% of them singletons. Sequenced sample: naive CD4+ T cells sorted from blood. The sample's subset: CD45RA+ positively selected. The origin of the receptors is a man younger than 40 in good health.

J is TRBJ1-2 and V is TRBV28; D ambiguous. The germline gives CDR1 MDHEN, CDR2 SYDVKM. CDR3 length: 12 residues. The V gene lost 5 bases and the J gene lost 7 bases, with 11 bases spanning the gap. Here the CDR3 DNA reads TGTGCCAGCAGTAACTACGGGAGTGGCTACACCTTC. Its translation is CASSNYGSGYTF.

The chain has TRBV6-1 and TRBJ2-7; the D is unclear. Germline V gene lookup returns CDR1 MNHNS and CDR2 SASEGT. Trimming removed 7 bases from V and 5 bases from J, with 9 bases in between. The CDR3 totals 11 residues. CDR3 DNA: TGTGCCAGCACCCTTAGGCACGAGCAGTACTTC. Its translation: CASTLRHEQYF.

The chain carries TRBV5-5 and TRBJ1-1; D perhaps matches TRBD1 (6 bases). Germline CDR1 and CDR2: SGHKS and YYEKEE (reference sequence). The CDR3 is made up of 16 amino acids. Deletions cut 4 bases from V and 6 bases from J, with 22 bases between. CDR3 DNA: TGTGCCAGCAGCCCCGAGGGGGGGCGGATAGGTCCTGAAGCTTTCTTT. Residues: CASSPEGGRIGPEAFF.

This chain uses TRBV7-2 with TRBJ2-7; 7 bases agree with TRBD1. With V trimmed by 5 bases and J by 4 bases, 11 bases remained unmatched. The germline V gene has CDR1 SGHTA and CDR2 FQGNSA. The CDR3 runs 15 residues. The CDR3 spells CASSLRGTDIYEQYF. The DNA of the CDR3 is TGTGCCAGCAGCCTACGAGGGACAGACATTTACGAGCAGTACTTC.

The J gene is TRBJ2-3, the V gene TRBV4-3; the D gene is possibly TRBD2 (6 bases). The CDR3 loop spans 17 amino acids. The V end was cut by 0 bases, the J end by 2 bases, with 15 bases between. Germline V CDR1 and CDR2: LGHNA, YSLEER. The CDR3 DNA follows: TGCGCCAGCAGCCAAGAATTGGGCGGGATAAACACAGATACGCAGTATTTT. It yields the protein CASSQELGGINTDTQYF.

The J gene is TRBJ1-2, the V gene TRBV19; D unresolved. Germline loops: CDR1 LNHDA, CDR2 SQIVND (reference sequence). The CDR3 covers 17 residues. The ends were cut back, 6 bases at V and 4 bases at J, with 24 bases in the middle. Here the CDR3 reads CASRESGRALSGYGYTF. Here the CDR3 DNA reads TGTGCCAGTAGGGAATCCGGACGGGCGCTTTCCGGCTATGGCTACACCTTC. The entire variable domain, with the rest obtained from reference TRBV19 and TRBJ1-2, is as follows: DGGITQSPKYLFRKEGQNVTLSCEQNLNHDAMYWYRQDPGQGLRLIYYSQIVNDFQKGDIAEGYSVSREKKESFPLTVTSAQKNPTAFYLCASRESGRALSGYGYTFGSGTRLTVV.

This clone was counted once. The rearrangement joins TRBV29-1 to TRBJ2-3, with 10 bases aligning to TRBD2. The CDR3 runs to 19 residues. CDR1 is SQVTM and CDR2 is ANQGSEA in the germline V gene. V lost 3 bases, J lost 1 base, and 16 bases stayed unmatched. As DNA, the CDR3 is TGCAGCGTTGAGACATCGAGCGGGAGGGCGATCATCGGCACAGATACGCAGTATTTT. This sequence encodes CSVETSSGRAIIGTDTQYF.

This chain joins TRBV6-1 and TRBJ1-5, with 7 bases aligning to TRBD1. The V gene's germline CDR1 is MNHNS and CDR2 SASEGT. V lost 7 bases to trimming and J lost 5 bases; unmatched junction nucleotides: 8. The CDR3 has 14 residues. CDR3 bases: TGTGCCAGCACCGAGGGGGCTTCAGATCAGCCCCAGCATTTT. Its protein product is CASTEGASDQPQHF.

V is TRBV5-8 and J is TRBJ2-3; D is unclear. Looked up from germline, CDR1 is SGHTS and CDR2 is YDEGEE. This CDR3 is 11 amino acids long. Trimming removed 1 base from V and 7 bases from J, with 4 bases in between. The CDR3 DNA follows: TGTGCCAGCAGCTTGATAAATACGCAGTATTTT. Translation gives CASSLINTQYF.

V is TRBV18 and J is TRBJ1-4; 7 nucleotides match TRBD1. Germline CDR1 KGHSH, CDR2 LQKENI. CDR3 length: 14 residues. The J segment lost 4 bases and the V segment lost 4 bases, leaving 3 bases of the junction unmatched. The CDR3 region is CASSQDRFNEKLFF. The CDR3 DNA sequence: TGTGCCAGCTCACAGGACAGGTTTAATGAAAAACTGTTTTTT.

This chain uses TRBV5-4 with TRBJ2-7; TRBD2 agrees at 9 bases. Germline lookup yields CDR1 SGHNT and CDR2 YYREEE (reference sequence). CDR3 size: 15 residues. Unmatched junction bases numbered 8, after V lost 5 bases and J lost 2 bases. CDR3 residues: CASSSSTSGTYEQYF. The DNA of the CDR3 is TGTGCCAGCAGTTCGTCGACTAGCGGAACCTACGAGCAGTACTTC.

V gene TRBV9 combines with J gene TRBJ1-4; D is possibly TRBD1 (6 bases). Germline CDR1 is SGDLS and CDR2 is YYNGEE. CDR3 size: 15 residues. The ends were cut back, 4 bases at V and 0 bases at J, with 10 bases in the middle. The CDR3 nucleotides read TGTGCCAGCAGCCCCCACAGGGCAACTAATGAAAAACTGTTTTTT. Its translation is CASSPHRATNEKLFF.

This chain joins TRBV7-2 and TRBJ2-5; the D gene is possibly TRBD1 (5 bases). The germline V and J ends were trimmed by 0 bases and 5 bases, with 10 bases remaining between them. The germline V gene has CDR1 SGHTA and CDR2 FQGNSA. CDR3 size: 14 residues. In DNA, the CDR3 is TGTGCCAGCAGCTTAGCGCTGTCAGGGGAGACCCAGTACTTC. Its protein is CASSLALSGETQYF.

The chain recombines TRBV7-2 with TRBJ1-3; D remains unclear. The CDR3 extends over 12 amino acids. In germline, CDR1 is SGHTA, CDR2 FQGNSA. Between the trimmed V and J ends, which lost 1 base and 9 bases, there was a span of 7 bases. Here the CDR3 DNA reads TGTGCCAGCAGCTTAGACCCCGGCACCATATATTTT. Residues: CASSLDPGTIYF. The whole variable domain, remainder taken from reference TRBV7-2 and TRBJ1-3, is GAGVSQSPSNKVTEKGKDVELRCDPISGHTALYWYRQSLGQGLEFLIYFQGNSAPDKSGLPSDRFSAERTGGSVSTLTIQRTQQEDSAVYLCASSLDPGTIYFGEGSWLTVV.

CDR3: CASSSTGGVNTEAFF. CDR3 nucleotide sequence: TGTGCCAGCAGTTCGACAGGGGGAGTGAACACTGAAGCTTTCTTT. This sequence joins TRBV6-5 and TRBJ1-1; 9 bases are shared with TRBD1. V dropped 4 bases and J dropped 0; count of bases not matched to a gene: 3. The CDR3 is made up of 15 amino acids. Looked up from germline, CDR1 is MNHEY and CDR2 is SVGAGI.

With respect to this clone: Other DNA sequences in this sample translate to the same CDR3. This chain uses TRBV18 with TRBJ2-6, with TRBD1 identical over 12 bases. The germline CDR1 and CDR2 sequences are KGHSH and LQKENI. The V gene end was trimmed by 6 bases and the J gene end by 0 bases; junction bases not matched to a gene: 3. CDR3 size: 17 residues. CDR3 amino acids: CASSPGQGASGANVLTF. The CDR3 DNA is TGTGCCAGCTCCCCGGGACAGGGGGCCTCTGGGGCCAACGTCCTGACTTTC.

To note about this clone: This specimen includes other DNA sequences encoding the same CDR3. V and J are TRBV29-1 and TRBJ2-5, with D perhaps matching TRBD2 (6 bases). Trimming shortened V by 5 bases and J by 5 bases, and 9 bases separated the two germline ends. The CDR3 is made up of 11 amino acids. The V gene's germline CDR1 is SQVTM and CDR2 ANQGSEA. The CDR3 sequence: CSVSGGETQYF. In DNA, the CDR3 is TGCAGCGTTTCTGGAGGGGAGACCCAGTACTTC.

This rearrangement joins TRBV19 to TRBJ2-6; 9 bases fit TRBD1. Unmatched junction bases numbered 2, after V lost 3 bases and J lost 2 bases. Germline-derived CDR1 and CDR2 are LNHDA and SQIVND (reference sequence). CDR3 length: 16 amino acids. The CDR3 loop is CASSMRTGAGANVLTF. The DNA of the CDR3 is TGTGCCAGTAGTATGAGGACAGGGGCTGGGGCCAACGTCCTGACTTTC. The full variable domain, in which reference TRBV19 and TRBJ2-6 provide the parts outside the CDR3, is DGGITQSPKYLFRKEGQNVTLSCEQNLNHDAMYWYRQDPGQGLRLIYYSQIVNDFQKGDIAEGYSVSREKKESFPLTVTSAQKNPTAFYLCASSMRTGAGANVLTFGAGSRLTVL.

This clone was observed a single time. The V gene is TRBV11-2, the J gene TRBJ2-1, with TRBD2 matching over 9 bases. In germline, CDR1 is SGHAT, CDR2 FQNNGV. The CDR3 is made up of 15 amino acids. V shed 2 bases, J shed 3 bases, and the junction held 2 bases outside the gene matches. CDR3 sequence: CASSLKAGGYNEQFF. The CDR3 DNA reads as TGTGCCAGCAGCTTAAAAGCGGGGGGCTACAATGAGCAGTTCTTC.

The rearrangement joins TRBV5-4 to TRBJ1-3, with 8 nucleotides matching TRBD1. With V trimmed by 4 bases and J by 3 bases, 6 bases remained unmatched. Germline lookup yields CDR1 SGHNT and CDR2 YYREEE (reference sequence). There are 15 residues in the CDR3. CDR3 DNA sequence: TGTGCCAGCAGCCTGCAGGGGGCGGTTGGAAACACCATATATTTT. This codes for CASSLQGAVGNTIYF.

The genes are TRBV7-9 and TRBJ2-2, with TRBD2 as a possible D gene (6 bases). CDR1 SEHNR and CDR2 FQNEAQ come from the germline V gene (reference sequence). V lost 2 bases to trimming and J lost 8 bases, with 18 bases between them. CDR3 length: 16 amino acids. The CDR3 DNA reads TGTGCCAGCAGCTTATTGGCTAGCGCGTTCTCAGGGGAGCTGTTTTTT. Residues: CASSLLASAFSGELFF. The entire variable domain, with the rest obtained from reference TRBV7-9 and TRBJ2-2, is as follows: DTGVSQNPRHKITKRGQNVTFRCDPISEHNRLYWYRQTLGQGPEFLTYFQNEAQLEKSRLLSDRFSAERPKGSFSTLEIQRTEQGDSAMYLCASSLLASAFSGELFFGEGSRLTVL.

Comment on this clone: This sample also contains other DNA sequences that code for the same CDR3. The chain uses TRBV18 and TRBJ2-3; D may correspond to TRBD1 or TRBD2 (5 bases each). The V end lost 2 bases, the J end lost 5 bases, and 5 bases lay between the germline ends. The CDR3 is made up of 12 amino acids. In germline, CDR1 is KGHSH, CDR2 LQKENI. This CDR3 reads CASSPGGDTQYF. In DNA, the CDR3 is TGTGCCAGCTCACCAGGGGGAGATACGCAGTATTTT.

V gene TRBV11-2 combines with J gene TRBJ2-7; 7 bases are shared with TRBD2. The ends lost 1 base at V and 2 bases at J; junction bases unmatched: 8. The CDR3 contains 16 residues. Germline CDR1 reads SGHAT; CDR2 reads FQNNGV. CDR3 DNA: TGTGCCAGCAGCTTAGGGGGCGGGAGCCTGACCTACGAGCAGTACTTC. This encodes CASSLGGGSLTYEQYF.

The gene calls are TRBV28 and TRBJ2-7; D is perhaps TRBD2 (6 bases). Trimming took 8 bases from V and 2 from J, leaving 13 bases between them. This CDR3 has 13 residues. The V gene's germline CDR1 is MDHEN and CDR2 SYDVKM. The CDR3 sequence: CASGLAIPYEQYF. CDR3 nucleotide sequence: TGTGCCAGCGGGCTAGCGATCCCCTACGAGCAGTACTTC.

This chain connects TRBV28 to TRBJ1-5; no clear D gene. The V end was cut by 6 bases, the J end by 6 bases, with 18 bases between. This CDR3 is 15 amino acids long. Germline V CDR1 and CDR2: MDHEN, SYDVKM. The CDR3, as DNA: TGTGCCAGCAGCCCCCGGGGAGTGAGGAGTCAGCCCCAGCATTTT. Amino acids: CASSPRGVRSQPQHF.

The gene calls are TRBV5-1 and TRBJ2-7; D gene ambiguous. This CDR3 has 12 amino acids. V lost 5 bases and J 3 bases, leaving 9 bases between the germline ends. Germline-derived CDR1 and CDR2 are SGHRS and YFSETQ. The CDR3 bases are TGCGCCAGCAGTTCCCCCTTCTACGAGCAGTACTTC. Its protein product is CASSSPFYEQYF. Full variable domain (rest looked up from reference TRBV5-1 and TRBJ2-7): KAGVTQTPRYLIKTRGQQVTLSCSPISGHRSVSWYQQTPGQGLQFLFEYFSETQRNKGNFPGRFSGRQFSNSRSEMNVSTLELGDSALYLCASSSPFYEQYFGPGTRLTVT.

This chain connects TRBV6-4 to TRBJ2-6; D is undetermined. The CDR3 totals 13 residues. Germline V lookup: CDR1 MRHNA, CDR2 SNTAGT. With 6 bases removed from V and 3 bases from J, the gap between germline ends came to 6 bases. The CDR3 sequence: CASSASGANVLTF. In DNA, the CDR3 is TGTGCCAGCAGCGCGAGTGGGGCCAACGTCCTGACTTTC.